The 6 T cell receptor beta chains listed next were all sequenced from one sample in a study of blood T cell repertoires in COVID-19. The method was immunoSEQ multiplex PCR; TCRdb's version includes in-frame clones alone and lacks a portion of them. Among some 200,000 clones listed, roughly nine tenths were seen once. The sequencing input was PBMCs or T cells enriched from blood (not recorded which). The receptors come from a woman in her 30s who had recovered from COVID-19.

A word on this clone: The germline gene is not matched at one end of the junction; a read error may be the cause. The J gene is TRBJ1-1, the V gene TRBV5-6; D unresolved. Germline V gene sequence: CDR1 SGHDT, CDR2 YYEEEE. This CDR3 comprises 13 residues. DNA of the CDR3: TGTGCCCGCAGCTTGGTATCCAGTCATGAAGCTTTCTTT. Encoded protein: CARSLVSSHEAFF.

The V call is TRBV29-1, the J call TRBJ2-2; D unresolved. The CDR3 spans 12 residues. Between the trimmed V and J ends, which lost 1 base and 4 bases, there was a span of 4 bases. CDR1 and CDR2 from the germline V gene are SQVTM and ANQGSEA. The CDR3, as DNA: TGCAGCGTTGAAGCCGTCACCGGGGAGCTGTTTTTT. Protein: CSVEAVTGELFF.

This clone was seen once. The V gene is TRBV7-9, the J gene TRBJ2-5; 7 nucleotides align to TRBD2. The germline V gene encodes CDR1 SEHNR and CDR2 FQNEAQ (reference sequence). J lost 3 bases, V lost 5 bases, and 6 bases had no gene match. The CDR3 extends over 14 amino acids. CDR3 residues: CASSQSGGEETQYF. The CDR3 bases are TGTGCCAGCAGCCAATCGGGGGGAGAAGAGACCCAGTACTTC.

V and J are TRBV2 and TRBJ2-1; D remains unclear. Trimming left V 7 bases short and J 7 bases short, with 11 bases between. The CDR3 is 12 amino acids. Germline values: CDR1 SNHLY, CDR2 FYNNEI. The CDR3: CASKGFGNEQFF. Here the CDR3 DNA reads TGTGCCAGCAAAGGTTTCGGGAATGAGCAGTTCTTC.

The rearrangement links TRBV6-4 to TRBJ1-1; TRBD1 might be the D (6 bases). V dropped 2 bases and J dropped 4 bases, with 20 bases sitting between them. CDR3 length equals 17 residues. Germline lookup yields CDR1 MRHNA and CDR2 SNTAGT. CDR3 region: CASSDSPFGGGRTEAFF. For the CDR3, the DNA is TGTGCCAGCAGTGACAGTCCCTTTGGGGGGGGCCGCACTGAAGCTTTCTTT.

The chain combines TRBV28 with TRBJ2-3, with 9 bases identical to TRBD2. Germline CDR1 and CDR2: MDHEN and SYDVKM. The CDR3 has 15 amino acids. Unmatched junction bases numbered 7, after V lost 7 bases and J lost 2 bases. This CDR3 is CASNQSGGPTDTQYF. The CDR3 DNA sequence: TGTGCCAGCAATCAAAGCGGGGGGCCCACAGATACGCAGTATTTT.